Listed below are T cell receptor beta chains from one sample, sequenced in a study of T cell changes during pregnancy in multiple sclerosis. Method: immunoSEQ multiplex PCR; TCRdb's copy keeps in-frame clones and lacks some. The table has 40,000 to 55,000 clones, approximately 90% seen once. The sample consisted of CD8+ T cells from peripheral blood mononuclear cells, taken in the second trimester of pregnancy. These receptors came from a female donor with multiple sclerosis, enrolled in a pregnancy study. Each CDR3 is given with its conserved first and last residue. The order of the fields is V gene, J gene, clone size, D gene, CDR3 protein, CDR3 DNA. A D gene is named only where the DNA matches it firmly. Size is stated for part of the rows, as once, few or many counts, or as a class when the clone is expanded.

V gene: TRBV6-6; J gene: TRBJ1-1; clone size: -; D gene: -; CDR3 protein: CASSYIGGEAFF; CDR3 DNA: TGTGCCAGCAGTTACATCGGCGGAGAAGCTTTCTTT
V gene: TRBV5-1; J gene: TRBJ1-2; clone size: -; D gene: TRBD1; CDR3 protein: CASRQGHGYGYTF; CDR3 DNA: TGCGCCAGCAGACAGGGGCACGGCTATGGCTACACCTTC
V gene: TRBV29-1; J gene: TRBJ2-1; clone size: -; D gene: TRBD2; CDR3 protein: CSASLSGGSYNEQFF; CDR3 DNA: TGCAGCGCCTCGCTATCGGGGGGGTCCTACAATGAGCAGTTCTTC
V gene: TRBV9; J gene: TRBJ2-7; clone size: -; D gene: -; CDR3 protein: CASSGPRGAYEQYF; CDR3 DNA: TGTGCCAGCAGCGGACCCAGGGGCGCGTACGAGCAGTACTTC
V gene: TRBV7-9; J gene: TRBJ2-5; clone size: -; D gene: TRBD1; CDR3 protein: CASSWTGKKTQYF; CDR3 DNA: TGTGCCAGCAGCTGGACAGGGAAAAAGACCCAGTACTTC
V gene: TRBV4-2; J gene: TRBJ1-1; clone size: -; D gene: TRBD1; CDR3 protein: CASSQAGGNTEAFF; CDR3 DNA: TGTGCCAGCAGCCAAGCAGGGGGTAACACTGAAGCTTTCTTT
V gene: TRBV4-2; J gene: TRBJ2-1; clone size: -; D gene: -; CDR3 protein: CASSQGVLRDYTFGEQFF; CDR3 DNA: -
V gene: TRBV5-4; J gene: TRBJ2-1; clone size: -; D gene: TRBD2; CDR3 protein: CASSLSSGGAQGNNEQFF; CDR3 DNA: TGTGCCAGCAGCTTGTCTAGCGGGGGGGCCCAGGGGAACAATGAGCAGTTCTTC
V gene: TRBV7-3; J gene: TRBJ2-7; clone size: -; D gene: -; CDR3 protein: CASSLEASSYEQYF; CDR3 DNA: TGTGCCAGCAGCTTAGAAGCTAGCTCCTACGAGCAGTACTTC
V gene: TRBV30; J gene: TRBJ1-4; clone size: -; D gene: -; CDR3 protein: CAWAFSQGTEKLFF; CDR3 DNA: TGTGCCTGGGCATTCTCGCAGGGGACCGAAAAACTGTTTTTT
V gene: TRBV4-2; J gene: TRBJ2-7; clone size: -; D gene: TRBD2; CDR3 protein: CASKTLAGESYEQYF; CDR3 DNA: TGTGCCAGCAAAACACTAGCGGGGGAATCCTACGAGCAGTACTTC
V gene: TRBV7-9; J gene: TRBJ1-2; clone size: -; D gene: -; CDR3 protein: CADKVQGKYYGYTF; CDR3 DNA: TGTGCCGACAAGGTCCAGGGGAAGTACTATGGCTACACCTTC
V gene: TRBV6-5; J gene: TRBJ1-1; clone size: -; D gene: -; CDR3 protein: CASSYSRAAEAFF; CDR3 DNA: TGTGCCAGCAGTTACTCGAGGGCAGCTGAAGCTTTCTTT
V gene: TRBV5-5; J gene: TRBJ2-2; clone size: -; D gene: TRBD1; CDR3 protein: CASTDSRDRGTGELFF; CDR3 DNA: TGTGCCAGCACCGACAGCCGGGACAGGGGAACGGGGGAGCTGTTTTTT
V gene: TRBV7-6; J gene: TRBJ1-4; clone size: -; D gene: -; CDR3 protein: CASAEAAGKLFF; CDR3 DNA: TGTGCCAGCGCTGAGGCGGCTGGGAAACTGTTTTTT
V gene: TRBV6-6; J gene: TRBJ1-2; clone size: -; D gene: -; CDR3 protein: CASSPLEGSDYGYTF; CDR3 DNA: TGTGCCAGCAGTCCCTTGGAGGGGTCGGACTATGGCTACACCTTC
V gene: TRBV7-3; J gene: TRBJ2-1; clone size: -; D gene: -; CDR3 protein: CASSPRTKFNEQFF; CDR3 DNA: TGTGCCAGCAGCCCAAGGACAAAATTCAATGAGCAGTTCTTC
V gene: TRBV5-1; J gene: TRBJ2-7; clone size: -; D gene: -; CDR3 protein: CASRGARTYEQYF; CDR3 DNA: TGCGCCAGCCGGGGAGCACGGACCTACGAGCAGTACTTC
V gene: TRBV7-8; J gene: TRBJ1-2; clone size: -; D gene: -; CDR3 protein: CASSRGPHDGYTF; CDR3 DNA: TGTGCCAGCAGCCGTGGCCCACACGATGGCTACACCTTC
V gene: TRBV4-1; J gene: TRBJ2-7; clone size: -; D gene: -; CDR3 protein: CASSGQGGGDEQYF; CDR3 DNA: TGCGCCAGCAGTGGGCAGGGCGGAGGGGACGAGCAGTACTTC
V gene: TRBV5-4; J gene: TRBJ1-4; clone size: -; D gene: TRBD1; CDR3 protein: CASSLRPGQAILEGEKLFF; CDR3 DNA: TGTGCCAGCAGCTTGCGACCGGGACAGGCTATCCTTGAAGGGGAAAAACTGTTCTTT
V gene: TRBV9; J gene: TRBJ2-3; clone size: -; D gene: -; CDR3 protein: CASSVGMGPTDTQYF; CDR3 DNA: TGTGCCAGCAGCGTAGGGATGGGCCCTACAGATACGCAGTATTTT
V gene: TRBV19; J gene: TRBJ2-7; clone size: -; D gene: -; CDR3 protein: CASSIEDEPDEQYF; CDR3 DNA: TGTGCCAGTAGTATAGAAGATGAGCCGGACGAGCAGTACTTC
V gene: TRBV12-5; J gene: TRBJ1-1; clone size: -; D gene: -; CDR3 protein: CASGLEGGGRMNTEAFF; CDR3 DNA: TGTGCTAGTGGTTTGGAGGGGGGGGGCCGGATGAACACTGAAGCTTTCTTT
V gene: TRBV9; J gene: TRBJ2-1; clone size: -; D gene: TRBD2; CDR3 protein: CASSPGLAGGPEQFF; CDR3 DNA: TGTGCCAGCAGCCCAGGACTAGCGGGGGGGCCTGAGCAGTTCTTC
V gene: TRBV5-6; J gene: TRBJ2-3; clone size: -; D gene: -; CDR3 protein: CASSFRDRPRTDTQYF; CDR3 DNA: TGTGCCAGCAGCTTTCGAGACAGGCCACGCACAGATACGCAGTATTTT
V gene: TRBV9; J gene: TRBJ1-2; clone size: once; D gene: TRBD1; CDR3 protein: CASSGTGDQGYGYTF; CDR3 DNA: TGTGCCAGCAGCGGAACAGGGGATCAAGGGTATGGCTACACCTTC
V gene: TRBV4-2; J gene: TRBJ2-7; clone size: -; D gene: TRBD2; CDR3 protein: CASSQRRDYFYEQYF; CDR3 DNA: TGTGCCAGCAGCCAACGTCGGGACTATTTCTACGAGCAGTACTTC
V gene: TRBV5-1; J gene: TRBJ1-1; clone size: -; D gene: -; CDR3 protein: CASRPPTIGTPNTEAFF; CDR3 DNA: TGCGCCAGCAGGCCCCCTACCATCGGGACACCGAACACTGAAGCTTTCTTT
V gene: TRBV5-5; J gene: TRBJ1-5; clone size: -; D gene: -; CDR3 protein: CASSLGDGDSNQPQHF; CDR3 DNA: TGTGCCAGCAGCTTGGGAGACGGAGATAGCAATCAGCCCCAGCATTTT
V gene: TRBV5-6; J gene: TRBJ2-7; clone size: -; D gene: -; CDR3 protein: CASSLAVTGPSSYEQYF; CDR3 DNA: TGTGCCAGCAGCTTGGCCGTGACAGGTCCCAGCTCCTACGAGCAGTACTTC
V gene: TRBV5-4; J gene: TRBJ1-1; clone size: -; D gene: -; CDR3 protein: CASSFDGGAWDTEAFF; CDR3 DNA: TGTGCCAGCAGCTTTGATGGGGGGGCTTGGGACACTGAAGCTTTCTTT
V gene: TRBV6-1; J gene: TRBJ2-5; clone size: many; D gene: -; CDR3 protein: CASSEITGGGGETQYF; CDR3 DNA: TGTGCCAGCAGTGAGATAACGGGGGGCGGGGGAGAGACCCAGTACTTC
V gene: TRBV5-5; J gene: TRBJ2-7; clone size: -; D gene: TRBD1; CDR3 protein: CASSLGWTGSYEQYF; CDR3 DNA: TGTGCCAGCAGCTTGGGCTGGACAGGCTCCTACGAGCAGTACTTC
V gene: TRBV10-3; J gene: TRBJ2-3; clone size: -; D gene: -; CDR3 protein: CAISDLYWSSQDTQYF; CDR3 DNA: TGTGCCATCAGTGATCTCTATTGGTCTAGCCAGGATACGCAGTATTTT
V gene: TRBV4-1; J gene: TRBJ2-1; clone size: once; D gene: -; CDR3 protein: CASSLGGAGNEQFF; CDR3 DNA: TGCGCCAGCAGCCTGGGGGGGGCGGGCAATGAGCAGTTCTTC
V gene: TRBV19; J gene: TRBJ1-1; clone size: -; D gene: -; CDR3 protein: CASSIGGAEAFF; CDR3 DNA: TGTGCCAGTAGTATCGGAGGGGCTGAAGCTTTCTTT
V gene: TRBV27; J gene: TRBJ1-1; clone size: -; D gene: -; CDR3 protein: CASSFRGVEAEAFF; CDR3 DNA: TGTGCCAGCAGTTTTCGGGGAGTCGAGGCAGAAGCTTTCTTT
V gene: TRBV18; J gene: TRBJ1-6; clone size: -; D gene: -; CDR3 protein: CASSSGGAGNSPLHF; CDR3 DNA: TGTGCCAGCTCCTCGGGGGGGGCTGGAAATTCACCCCTCCACTTT
V gene: TRBV2; J gene: TRBJ1-1; clone size: -; D gene: -; CDR3 protein: CASSATTRNTEAFF; CDR3 DNA: TGTGCCAGCAGTGCGACAACCAGGAACACTGAAGCTTTCTTT
V gene: TRBV27; J gene: TRBJ2-5; clone size: -; D gene: TRBD1; CDR3 protein: CASSFDRAETQYF; CDR3 DNA: TGTGCCAGCAGTTTCGACAGGGCCGAGACCCAGTACTTC
V gene: TRBV19; J gene: TRBJ2-7; clone size: -; D gene: -; CDR3 protein: CASSIQGTYEQYF; CDR3 DNA: TGTGCCAGTAGTATCCAGGGAACCTACGAGCAGTACTTC
V gene: TRBV19; J gene: TRBJ2-7; clone size: once; D gene: -; CDR3 protein: CASSIGPGREQYF; CDR3 DNA: TGTGCCAGTAGTATAGGCCCCGGCAGGGAGCAGTACTTC
V gene: TRBV19; J gene: TRBJ2-7; clone size: -; D gene: -; CDR3 protein: CATGEGGAYEQYF; CDR3 DNA: TGTGCCACAGGCGAGGGGGGGGCCTACGAGCAGTACTTC
V gene: TRBV7-9; J gene: TRBJ2-7; clone size: -; D gene: TRBD1; CDR3 protein: CASRPGTGIGEQYF; CDR3 DNA: TGTGCCAGCAGACCCGGGACAGGGATTGGCGAGCAGTACTTC
V gene: TRBV29-1; J gene: TRBJ2-3; clone size: -; D gene: TRBD2; CDR3 protein: CSVPLVRGGAPTQYF; CDR3 DNA: TGCAGCGTCCCCTTGGTCCGCGGGGGGGCCCCTACGCAGTATTTT
V gene: TRBV7-3; J gene: TRBJ1-3; clone size: -; D gene: TRBD1; CDR3 protein: CASSVTGGRGDTIYF; CDR3 DNA: TGTGCCAGCAGCGTAACAGGGGGCCGAGGTGACACCATATATTTT